The 6 T cell receptor beta chains given below trace back to one sample, sequenced in a study of T-cell reconstitution after alpha-beta-depleted transplantation in children. The TCRbeta library incorporated unique molecular identifiers. TCRdb passed the PCR reads through MiXCR, listing each CDR3 protein once. The profile shows just under 550,000 distinct CDR3 sequences, about 16% of them singletons. This sample comprised PBMCs from the stem cell graft donor, obtained from the stem cell graft. The receptors were gathered from a human donor who donated a stem cell graft to a child with acute lymphoblastic leukemia.

This clonotype has just a few counts. This sequence joins TRBV2 and TRBJ2-7; 12 nucleotides agree with TRBD2. V dropped 3 bases and J dropped 0; count of bases not matched to a gene: 3. This CDR3 has 16 residues. Germline V gene data show CDR1 as SNHLY and CDR2 as FYNNEI. The CDR3: CASSDSLAGGSYEQYF. Here the CDR3 DNA reads TGTGCCAGCAGTGACTCACTAGCGGGAGGCTCCTACGAGCAGTACTTC.

The chain carries TRBV5-1 and TRBJ2-7; D unclear. The CDR3 is 15 amino acids. Germline CDR1 SGHRS, CDR2 YFSETQ. V lost 0 bases and J lost 3, with 13 bases in between. CDR3 sequence reads: CASSLEAEVVYEQYF. The CDR3, as DNA: TGCGCCAGCAGCTTGGAGGCCGAGGTGGTCTACGAGCAGTACTTC.

In its sample, this clonotype was seen many times. V gene TRBV25-1 combines with J gene TRBJ1-2; D not resolved. Germline V gene lookup returns CDR1 MGHDK and CDR2 SYGVNS. The ends were cut back, 3 bases at V and 5 bases at J, with 7 bases in the middle. The length of the CDR3 is 12 residues. The CDR3 nucleotides read TGTGCCAGCAGTGACGGAGGGTATGGCTACACCTTC. Its protein is CASSDGGYGYTF.

Here the CDR3 reads CASSSEYSNQPQHF. The CDR3 DNA sequence: TGTGCCAGCAGCTCAGAGTACAGCAATCAGCCCCAGCATTTT. The rearrangement links TRBV7-2 to TRBJ1-5; D is unresolved. Trimming removed 4 bases at V and 1 base at J, with 8 bases between. The CDR3 spans 14 residues. Germline assignment: CDR1 SGHTA and CDR2 FQGNSA. The full variable domain, rest sourced from reference TRBV7-2 and TRBJ1-5, is GAGVSQSPSNKVTEKGKDVELRCDPISGHTALYWYRQSLGQGLEFLIYFQGNSAPDKSGLPSDRFSAERTGGSVSTLTIQRTQQEDSAVYLCASSSEYSNQPQHFGDGTRLSIL.

This clonotype was counted once. The V gene is TRBV7-9, the J gene TRBJ2-1; D may be TRBD1 or TRBD2 (5 bases each). V lost 5 bases and J 7 bases, leaving 18 bases between the germline ends. This CDR3 is built from 15 residues. Per germline, CDR1 SEHNR and CDR2 FQNEAQ (reference sequence). Here the CDR3 DNA reads TGTGCCAGCAGCCCGCCCCGGCAGGGAGTTAATGAGCAGTTCTTC. Translated, it gives CASSPPRQGVNEQFF.

In this sample, this clonotype turned up a few times. The V gene is TRBV6-1, the J gene TRBJ1-1; D perhaps matches TRBD1 (5 bases). The CDR3 runs 16 residues. V dropped 6 bases and J dropped 2 bases, with 19 bases sitting between them. Germline loops: CDR1 MNHNS, CDR2 SASEGT. CDR3 amino acids: CASSGAGTSLNTEAFF. Here the CDR3 DNA reads TGTGCCAGCAGCGGCGCTGGGACCTCCCTTAACACTGAAGCTTTCTTT.